Below, one T cell receptor (beta chain) is given with its context. Its antigen is not identified. Patients were ineligible given autoimmune disease history or systemic immunosuppression. The data were obtained in a study of OX40 agonist ivuxolimab in advanced cancers. Study-level background: Patients were dosed intravenously with ivuxolimab at 0.01 to 10 mg/kg every 2 weeks.

Study results and caveats: Low normalized T-cell clonal expansion was additionally recorded for some nonresponders. CD4+ and CD8+ blood T cells expanded clonally by week 6 at 0.1 to 3.0 mg/kg.

Sequencing was performed with immunoSEQ multiplex PCR; in TCRdb, only in-frame clones are kept and a portion is missing. The sample holds some 82,000 clones, 75% to 95% seen once. The clonotype comes from an adult with an advanced solid tumor such as melanoma, head and neck, liver or kidney cancer. The sequencing here drew on CD4+ or CD8+ T cells sorted from blood, taken in a trial of the OX40 agonist ivuxolimab.

Written as DNA, the CDR3 is TGCGCCAGCAGTCAGGTTGGGACAGGACCGAACACTGAAGCTTTCTTT. It yields the protein CASSQVGTGPNTEAFF. The J gene is TRBJ1-1, the V gene TRBV23-1; TRBD1 agrees at 8 bases. TRBV23-1 is marked as an open reading frame, function uncertain. Germline trimming cut 3 bases from V and 1 base from J; bases unmatched to any gene: 7. CDR3 length equals 16 residues.